This note documents a single TCR beta chain sequence. Antigen specificity is unknown. Being one base from a much bigger clone, this may be a read error. The CDR3 spans 16 residues. Deletions cut 0 bases from V and 11 bases from J, with 22 bases between. From germline, CDR1 is SGHVS and CDR2 FNYEAQ. This specimen belongs to a study of CD8+CD57+ T cells in acquired aplastic anemia. Across the whole study: The average for DNA from sorted CD4+ and CD8+ cells was 2.5 to 4 ug.

Study-level points and caveats: About 27 shared CD8+ CDR3s appeared highly expressed within patients' immunodominant clones.

For sequencing, patients were chosen who had shown expansion of CD8+CD57+ cells by flow cytometry. Using genomic DNA as the template, TCR beta VDJ and CDR3 profiling was carried out. TCRdb called the reads again in MiXCR, with one record for every CDR3 protein. The repertoire includes around 250,000 distinct CDR3 sequences, 82% of them detected once, and over 35% sits in the top ten. Material for sequencing was sorted CD4+, CD8+, or CD8+CD57+ T cells (not recorded which) from PBMCs. V is TRBV7-6 and J is TRBJ1-2; tentative D call: TRBD1 (5 bases). This TCR was recovered from a human donor with aplastic anemia. CDR3 loop: CASSLAHGAKETQYTF. DNA of the CDR3: TGTGCCAGCAGCTTAGCCCACGGGGCAAAAGAGACCCAGTACACCTTC.